Presented here are 13 T cell receptor beta chains from one specimen sequenced in a study of T cells in localized non-small cell lung cancer. The method was immunoSEQ multiplex PCR; TCRdb's version includes in-frame clones alone and lacks a portion of them. The sample carries 19,000 or so clones, roughly 90% recorded once. Sample: peripheral blood mononuclear cells, taken before any cancer treatment. Receptor source: a male donor at least 60 years old with stage II lung adenocarcinoma.

The chain couples TRBV28 to TRBJ2-5; no clear D gene. The CDR3 totals 14 residues. With 7 bases removed from V and 5 bases from J, the gap between germline ends came to 17 bases. Germline values: CDR1 MDHEN, CDR2 SYDVKM. The CDR3 here is CASKPLEYLETQYF. In DNA, the CDR3 is TGTGCCAGCAAACCCTTGGAATATTTGGAGACCCAGTACTTC.

The chain couples TRBV6-5 to TRBJ1-1, with TRBD1 matching over 7 bases. CDR1 MNHEY and CDR2 SVGAGI come from the germline V gene. V trimming: 6 bases; J trimming: 5 bases; junction bases outside the gene matches: 9. The CDR3 spans 14 residues. The CDR3: CASSGQGGTTEAFF. The DNA of the CDR3 is TGTGCCAGCAGCGGCCAGGGGGGTACAACTGAAGCTTTCTTT.

The V and J genes are TRBV11-2 and TRBJ2-7; TRBD2 agrees at 7 bases. The germline V gene has CDR1 SGHAT and CDR2 FQNNGV. J was trimmed by 2 bases and V by 6 bases; bases with no gene match: 4. This CDR3 comprises 13 residues. The CDR3 nucleotides are TGTGCCAGCAGACTAGCGTCTACCTACGAGCAGTACTTC. It codes for CASRLASTYEQYF.

The rearrangement uses TRBV28 and TRBJ2-2; 12 bases agree with TRBD2. The ends lost 5 bases at V and 3 bases at J; junction bases unmatched: 4. This CDR3 contains 16 residues. Germline CDR1 is MDHEN and CDR2 is SYDVKM. This CDR3 reads CASSPSSGRDTGELFF. The CDR3 bases are TGTGCCAGCAGTCCCTCTAGCGGGAGGGACACCGGGGAGCTGTTTTTT.

This clone has only a few counts. The chain has TRBV6-8 and TRBJ1-4, with TRBD1 matching 9 bases. Germline V gene lookup returns CDR1 MNHGY and CDR2 SAAAGT. CDR3 length: 17 residues. After removal of 6 bases from V and 5 bases from J, the junction contained 13 bases not matched to a gene. The CDR3 is CASRRRTGVLGNEKLFF. In DNA, the CDR3 is TGTGCCAGCAGGAGACGGACAGGGGTTTTGGGAAATGAAAAACTGTTTTTT.

The rearrangement uses TRBV28 and TRBJ2-3, with D uncertain. CDR1 is MDHEN and CDR2 is SYDVKM in the germline V gene. The V and J ends lost 0 bases and 2 bases respectively, with 12 bases between them. The CDR3 extends over 16 amino acids. The CDR3 loop reads CASSLWAAGLTDTQYF. The DNA for the CDR3 is TGTGCCAGCAGTTTATGGGCGGCCGGCCTCACAGATACGCAGTATTTT.

The chain is built from TRBV5-1 and TRBJ2-3; no firm D call. The CDR3 sequence is 14 residues long. V was cut by 3 bases and J by 2 bases, with 10 bases left in between. Germline V CDR1 and CDR2: SGHRS, YFSETQ. DNA for the CDR3: TGCGCCAGCAGCTCGATTGGCGACACAGATACGCAGTATTTT. Its translation: CASSSIGDTDTQYF. Variable domain in full (rest from reference TRBV5-1 and TRBJ2-3): KAGVTQTPRYLIKTRGQQVTLSCSPISGHRSVSWYQQTPGQGLQFLFEYFSETQRNKGNFPGRFSGRQFSNSRSEMNVSTLELGDSALYLCASSSIGDTDTQYFGPGTRLTVL.

Here the CDR3 reads CASSFTARGGGRKAFF. In DNA, the CDR3 is TGTGCCAGCAGTTTTACCGCGCGGGGAGGGGGCAGGAAAGCTTTCTTT. The chain employs TRBV7-2 and TRBJ1-1; 7 bases map to TRBD1. Germline CDR1 is SGHTA and CDR2 is FQGNSA. This CDR3 contains 16 residues. The junction had 19 bases not matched to a gene; V was cut back by 6 bases and J by 9 bases. The full variable domain, completed using reference TRBV7-2 and TRBJ1-1, is GAGVSQSPSNKVTEKGKDVELRCDPISGHTALYWYRQSLGQGLEFLIYFQGNSAPDKSGLPSDRFSAERTGGSVSTLTIQRTQQEDSAVYLCASSFTARGGGRKAFFGQGTRLTVV.

As to this clone: This sample includes further DNA sequences coding for the same CDR3. The gene calls are TRBV28 and TRBJ1-2; D is ambiguous. CDR1 is MDHEN and CDR2 is SYDVKM in the germline V gene. The CDR3 has 12 amino acids. With 8 bases removed from V and 5 bases from J, the gap between germline ends came to 12 bases. The CDR3, as DNA: TGTGCCAGCTCAAGGCGCCTTTATGGCTACACCTTC. As protein: CASSRRLYGYTF.

This clone was found a few times. The chain links TRBV9 to TRBJ2-4; a possible D gene is TRBD2 (6 bases). V lost 3 bases to trimming and J lost 5 bases, with 12 bases between them. Per the germline V gene, CDR1 is SGDLS and CDR2 is YYNGEE. The CDR3 sequence is 14 residues long. The CDR3 here is CASSDSAGENIQYF. The CDR3 DNA sequence: TGTGCCAGCAGCGACTCAGCGGGTGAAAACATTCAGTACTTC. The full variable domain, with the rest looked up from reference TRBV9 and TRBJ2-4, is DSGVTQTPKHLITATGQRVTLRCSPRSGDLSVYWYQQSLDQGLQFLIQYYNGEERAKGNILERFSAQQFPDLHSELNLSSLELGDSALYFCASSDSAGENIQYFGAGTRLSVL.

The genes are TRBV19 and TRBJ2-7, with 7 bases that match TRBD2. CDR3 length: 15 amino acids. Trimming removed 2 bases from V and 5 bases from J; junction bases left unmatched: 9. Germline assignment: CDR1 LNHDA and CDR2 SQIVND (reference sequence). In DNA, the CDR3 is TGTGCCAGTAGTATATCCTGGACTAGTCTCGACGAGCAGTACTTC. Translating gives CASSISWTSLDEQYF. Based on the CDR3 plus reference TRBV19 and TRBJ2-7, the full variable domain is DGGITQSPKYLFRKEGQNVTLSCEQNLNHDAMYWYRQDPGQGLRLIYYSQIVNDFQKGDIAEGYSVSREKKESFPLTVTSAQKNPTAFYLCASSISWTSLDEQYFGPGTRLTVT.

This clone appeared a single time. The chain combines TRBV5-5 with TRBJ1-5, with D hard to call. The CDR3 covers 14 residues. Germline loops: CDR1 SGHKS, CDR2 YYEKEE (reference sequence). Between the trimmed V and J ends, which lost 0 bases and 7 bases, there was a span of 11 bases. The CDR3 sequence: CASSLDLLGQPQHF. The CDR3 DNA reads as TGTGCCAGCAGCTTGGACTTACTGGGGCAGCCCCAGCATTTT. Supplemented by reference TRBV5-5 and TRBJ1-5, the full variable domain reads DAGVTQSPTHLIKTRGQQVTLRCSPISGHKSVSWYQQVLGQGPQFIFQYYEKEERGRGNFPDRFSARQFPNYSSELNVNALLLGDSALYLCASSLDLLGQPQHFGDGTRLSIL.

This clone is medium-sized in the sample. The chain joins TRBV27 to TRBJ2-7; 12 bases match TRBD2. V was clipped by 6 bases and J by 8 bases; unmatched bases: 8. The V gene's germline CDR1 is MNHEY and CDR2 SMNVEV (reference sequence). CDR3 length: 14 amino acids. This CDR3 reads CASSGTSGFLKQYF. The DNA for the CDR3 is TGTGCCAGCAGCGGGACTAGCGGGTTCCTCAAGCAGTACTTC.